One sample yielded the 14 T cell receptor beta chains listed below, sequenced in a study of naive and memory T cell subsets. Study findings and constraints: A few larger clonotypes appeared in naive repertoires, especially CD8, possibly memory cells re-expressing CD45RA.

The antigens these receptors bind are not known. The beta constant-region primer was an equimolar mix of two oligonucleotides covering TRBC1 and TRBC2. Four rounds of PCR amplified the ligated cDNA using nested alpha and beta constant-region primers plus SP2. TCRdb fed the UMI-ligation and nested PCR reads into MiXCR, producing one record per CDR3 protein. This table has roughly 92,000 distinct CDR3 sequences, around 10% appearing once. The sequencing input was naive CD4+ T cells from blood. Source of these receptors: a human donor in good health.

This clonotype was counted a few times. Here the CDR3 DNA reads TGCGCCAGCAGCCAACCTACAGGGGGATATGAAGCTTTCTTT. Encoded protein: CASSQPTGGYEAFF. The chain joins TRBV4-3 to TRBJ1-1, with TRBD1 identical over 8 bases. Germline V gene sequence: CDR1 LGHNA, CDR2 YSLEER. J lost 7 bases, V lost 2 bases, and 6 bases had no gene match. This CDR3 has 14 amino acids.

This clonotype was counted a few times. The chain combines TRBV7-9 with TRBJ1-3, with TRBD1 matching 7 bases. CDR1 and CDR2 from the germline V gene are SEHNR and FQNEAQ (reference sequence). Losses at the gene ends were 5 bases for V and 0 bases for J; bases not matched to a gene: 7. The CDR3 covers 16 residues. The CDR3 sequence is CASSGYGTASGNTIYF. CDR3 nucleotide sequence: TGTGCCAGCAGCGGGTATGGGACAGCCTCTGGAAACACCATATATTTT.

V gene TRBV5-1 combines with J gene TRBJ2-7; 7 bases agree with TRBD2. The V and J ends lost 1 base and 4 bases, in that order; junction bases with no gene match: 8. The germline CDR1 and CDR2 sequences are SGHRS and YFSETQ. The CDR3 spans 15 residues. The DNA for the CDR3 is TGCGCCAGCAGCTTGCGTAGCGGGTCTTCTTACGAGCAGTACTTC. This encodes CASSLRSGSSYEQYF.

This clonotype turned up a few times. V is TRBV19 and J is TRBJ1-5; D remains unclear. The CDR3 totals 13 residues. Between the trimmed V and J ends, which lost 0 bases and 6 bases, there was a span of 6 bases. Per the germline V gene, CDR1 is LNHDA and CDR2 is SQIVND (reference sequence). As DNA, the CDR3 is TGTGCCAGTAGTATAGATGGGGTTCAGCCCCAGCATTTT. This gives the protein CASSIDGVQPQHF.

As to this clonotype: A much more abundant neighbour one base away suggests this may be a read error. The J gene is TRBJ1-2, the V gene TRBV29-1; unclear D gene. The germline V and J ends were trimmed by 4 bases and 8 bases, with 14 bases remaining between them. This CDR3 has 12 amino acids. In germline, CDR1 is SQVTM, CDR2 ANQGSEA. The chain's CDR3 is CSVVFGRNGYTF. In DNA form, the CDR3 reads TGCAGCGTTGTGTTCGGGCGAAACGGCTACACCTTC.

The V gene is TRBV29-1, the J gene TRBJ2-1, with 15 nucleotides matching TRBD2. The V gene's germline CDR1 is SQVTM and CDR2 ANQGSEA. The CDR3 sequence is 17 residues long. Germline trimming cut 7 bases from V and 6 bases from J; bases unmatched to any gene: 13. The chain's CDR3 is CSARHLGLAGGPNEQFF. Written as DNA, the CDR3 is TGCAGCGCGCGACATTTAGGACTAGCGGGAGGGCCCAATGAGCAGTTCTTC.

This clonotype was counted only a few times. The chain couples TRBV4-3 to TRBJ2-1; D unclear. The CDR3 has 15 residues. Germline V gene data show CDR1 as LGHNA and CDR2 as YSLEER. V lost 4 bases and J 4 bases, leaving 14 bases between the germline ends. This CDR3 is CASSPRASTYNEQFF. CDR3 DNA sequence: TGCGCCAGCAGCCCACGGGCTAGTACGTACAATGAGCAGTTCTTC.

The chain carries TRBV7-2 and TRBJ2-7, with 13 bases aligning to TRBD2. V lost 1 base and J lost 0; bases outside the gene matches: 3. The CDR3 has 17 residues. CDR1 is SGHTA, CDR2 FQGNSA, per germline. The chain's CDR3 is CASSLVGTSGASYEQYF. In nucleotides, the CDR3 is TGTGCCAGCAGCTTAGTAGGGACTAGCGGGGCCTCCTACGAGCAGTACTTC.

In DNA, the CDR3 is TGTGCCAGCAGCTTCGCGGACAGCCCCCCACAAGCTTTCTTT. Translating gives CASSFADSPPQAFF. The chain employs TRBV5-4 and TRBJ1-1; D possibly corresponds to TRBD1 (6 bases). The CDR3 is 14 amino acids. Trimming cost V 2 bases and J 9 bases, with 17 bases left between them. Germline values: CDR1 SGHNT, CDR2 YYREEE (reference sequence).

This clonotype appeared many times. This chain uses TRBV29-1 with TRBJ1-1; 9 nucleotides match TRBD1. Germline-derived CDR1 and CDR2 are SQVTM and ANQGSEA. The junction had 4 bases not matched to a gene; V was cut back by 6 bases and J by 2 bases. This CDR3 spans 13 amino acids. As DNA, the CDR3 is TGCAGCGTGACGGACAGGGGAAACACTGAAGCTTTCTTT. Translating it yields CSVTDRGNTEAFF.

The rearrangement joins TRBV6-2 or TRBV6-3 to TRBJ2-1; unclear D gene. V shed 7 bases and J shed 0 bases, with 7 bases lying between them. Germline V gene data show CDR1 as MNHEY and CDR2 as SVGEGT. There are 13 residues in the CDR3. The DNA for the CDR3 is TGTGCCAGCACCTCGCGCTCCTACAATGAGCAGTTCTTC. Residues: CASTSRSYNEQFF.

This clonotype was seen a few times. The chain has TRBV11-1 and TRBJ2-7; a weak D match, TRBD2 (6 bases). The CDR3 contains 13 residues. Germline-derived CDR1 and CDR2 are SGHAT and FQDESV (reference sequence). V was cut by 1 base and J by 7 bases, with 11 bases left in between. CDR3 loop: CASSLDPAGEQYF. The CDR3 nucleotides read TGTGCCAGCAGCTTAGACCCGGCGGGGGAGCAGTACTTC.

The CDR3 DNA reads as TGTGCCAGCAGTAAAGGGGGGGGAAGCTCCTACGAGCAGTACTTC. It specifies CASSKGGGSSYEQYF. The chain joins TRBV5-4 to TRBJ2-7; D may be TRBD2 (7 bases). Germline-derived CDR1 and CDR2 are SGHNT and YYREEE (reference sequence). Deletions cut 5 bases from V and 0 bases from J, with 15 bases between. This CDR3 region has 15 residues.

This clonotype was counted a few times. The V and J genes are TRBV25-1 and TRBJ2-7; D tentatively reads TRBD1 or TRBD2 (5 bases each). The CDR3 has 14 amino acids. Germline V CDR1 and CDR2: MGHDK, SYGVNS. V dropped 4 bases and J dropped 4 bases, with 14 bases sitting between them. In DNA form, the CDR3 reads TGTGCCAGCAGTGGAAAGTGGGACGGGTACGAGCAGTACTTC. It yields the protein CASSGKWDGYEQYF.